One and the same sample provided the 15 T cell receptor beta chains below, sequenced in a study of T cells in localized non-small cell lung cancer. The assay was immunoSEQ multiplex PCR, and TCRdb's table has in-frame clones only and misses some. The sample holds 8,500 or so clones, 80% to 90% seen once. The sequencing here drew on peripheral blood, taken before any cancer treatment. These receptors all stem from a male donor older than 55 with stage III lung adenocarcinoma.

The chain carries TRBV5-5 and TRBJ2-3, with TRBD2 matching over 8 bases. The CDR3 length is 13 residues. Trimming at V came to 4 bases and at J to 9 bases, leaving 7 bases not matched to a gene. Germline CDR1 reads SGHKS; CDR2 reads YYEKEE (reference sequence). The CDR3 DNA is TGTGCCAGCAGCGGGACTAGAGTCCAGACGCAGTATTTT. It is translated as CASSGTRVQTQYF.

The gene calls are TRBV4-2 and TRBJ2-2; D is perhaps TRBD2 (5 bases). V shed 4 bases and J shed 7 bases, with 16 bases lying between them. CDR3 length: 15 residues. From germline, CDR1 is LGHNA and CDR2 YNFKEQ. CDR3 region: CASSPARAQVGELFF. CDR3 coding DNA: TGTGCCAGCAGCCCGGCGAGGGCGCAGGTCGGGGAGCTGTTTTTT.

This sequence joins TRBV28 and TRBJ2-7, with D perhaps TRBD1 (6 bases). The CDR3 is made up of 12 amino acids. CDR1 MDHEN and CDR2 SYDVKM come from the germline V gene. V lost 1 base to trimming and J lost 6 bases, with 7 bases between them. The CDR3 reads CASSLSGAEQYF. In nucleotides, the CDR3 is TGTGCCAGCAGTTTATCAGGGGCCGAGCAGTACTTC.

CDR3 sequence: CASSLVAGEKLFF. CDR3 bases: TGTGCCAGCAGTTTGGTTGCCGGGGAAAAACTGTTTTTT. V and J are TRBV28 and TRBJ1-4; D unclear. Germline values: CDR1 MDHEN, CDR2 SYDVKM. Trimming removed 3 bases from V and 8 bases from J, with 10 bases in between. The CDR3 consists of 13 residues. The entire variable domain, with the rest obtained from reference TRBV28 and TRBJ1-4, is as follows: DVKVTQSSRYLVKRTGEKVFLECVQDMDHENMFWYRQDPGLGLRLIYFSYDVKMKEKGDIPEGYSVSREKKERFSLILESASTNQTSMYLCASSLVAGEKLFFGSGTQLSVL.

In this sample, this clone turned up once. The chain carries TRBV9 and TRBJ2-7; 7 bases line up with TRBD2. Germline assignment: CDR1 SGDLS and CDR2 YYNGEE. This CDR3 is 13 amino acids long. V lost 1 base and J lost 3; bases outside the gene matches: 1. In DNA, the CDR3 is TGTGCCAGCAGCGTAAGCGGGGACTACGAGCAGTACTTC. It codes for CASSVSGDYEQYF.

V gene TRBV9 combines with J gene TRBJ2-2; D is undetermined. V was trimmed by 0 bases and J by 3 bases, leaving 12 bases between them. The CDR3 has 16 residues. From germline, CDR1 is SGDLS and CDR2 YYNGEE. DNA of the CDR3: TGTGCCAGCAGCGTAGTGGATCTACGGGACACCGGGGAGCTGTTTTTT. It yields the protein CASSVVDLRDTGELFF.

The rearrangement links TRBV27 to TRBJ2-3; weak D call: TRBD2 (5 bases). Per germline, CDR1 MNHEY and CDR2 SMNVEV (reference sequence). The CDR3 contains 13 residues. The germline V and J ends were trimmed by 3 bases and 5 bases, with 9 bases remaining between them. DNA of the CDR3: TGTGCCAGCAGTTTTAAAGGACTAGATACGCAGTATTTT. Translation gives CASSFKGLDTQYF.

The CDR3 is CASSLVGLQETQYF. The CDR3, as DNA: TGTGCCAGTAGTCTTGTGGGTCTGCAAGAGACCCAGTACTTC. The chain has TRBV19 and TRBJ2-5; D is unresolved. CDR3 length: 14 residues. Germline V CDR1 and CDR2: LNHDA, SQIVND (reference sequence). V was clipped by 5 bases and J by 2 bases, with 12 bases between them.

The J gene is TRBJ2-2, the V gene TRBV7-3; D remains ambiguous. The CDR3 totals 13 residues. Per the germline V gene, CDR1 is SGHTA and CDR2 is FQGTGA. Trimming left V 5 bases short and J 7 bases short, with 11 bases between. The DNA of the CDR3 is TGTGCCAGCAGCCCCCATTCGTTCGGGGAGCTGTTTTTT. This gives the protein CASSPHSFGELFF.

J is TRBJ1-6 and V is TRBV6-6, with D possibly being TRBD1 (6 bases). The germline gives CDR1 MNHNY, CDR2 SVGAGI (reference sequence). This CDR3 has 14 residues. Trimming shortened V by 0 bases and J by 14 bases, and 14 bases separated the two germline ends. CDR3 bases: TGTGCCAGCAGTTACTCGGGGGGCCTAGACACCCTCCACTTT. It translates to CASSYSGGLDTLHF.

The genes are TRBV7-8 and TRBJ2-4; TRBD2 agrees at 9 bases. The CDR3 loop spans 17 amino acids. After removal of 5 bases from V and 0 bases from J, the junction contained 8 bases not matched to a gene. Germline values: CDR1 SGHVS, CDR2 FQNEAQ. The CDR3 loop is CASSGTSRTLAKNIQYF. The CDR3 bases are TGTGCCAGCAGCGGGACTAGCAGAACGCTAGCCAAAAACATTCAGTACTTC. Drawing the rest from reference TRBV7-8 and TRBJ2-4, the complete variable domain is GAGVSQSPRYKVAKRGQDVALRCDPISGHVSLFWYQQALGQGPEFLTYFQNEAQLDKSGLPSDRFFAERPEGSVSTLKIQRTQQEDSAVYLCASSGTSRTLAKNIQYFGAGTRLSVL.

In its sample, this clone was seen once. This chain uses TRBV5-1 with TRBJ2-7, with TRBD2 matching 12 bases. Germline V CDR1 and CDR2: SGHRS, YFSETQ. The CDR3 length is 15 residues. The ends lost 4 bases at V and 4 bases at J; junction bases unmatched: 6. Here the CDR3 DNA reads TGCGCCAGCAGCCCGCTAGCGGGGGGGATTTACGAGCAGTACTTC. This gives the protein CASSPLAGGIYEQYF.

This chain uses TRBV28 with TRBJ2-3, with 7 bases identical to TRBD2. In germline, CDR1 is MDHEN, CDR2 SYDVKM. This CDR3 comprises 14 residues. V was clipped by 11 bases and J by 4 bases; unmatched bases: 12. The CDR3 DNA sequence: TGTGCCGGCGGGGGACTCTCGCCCCCAGATACGCAGTATTTT. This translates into CAGGGLSPPDTQYF. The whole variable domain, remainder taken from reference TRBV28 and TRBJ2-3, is DVKVTQSSRYLVKRTGEKVFLECVQDMDHENMFWYRQDPGLGLRLIYFSYDVKMKEKGDIPEGYSVSREKKERFSLILESASTNQTSMYLCAGGGLSPPDTQYFGPGTRLTVL.

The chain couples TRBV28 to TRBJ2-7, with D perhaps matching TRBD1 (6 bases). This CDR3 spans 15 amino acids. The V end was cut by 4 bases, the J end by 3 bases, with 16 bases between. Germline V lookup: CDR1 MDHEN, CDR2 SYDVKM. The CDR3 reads CASSSPGTQRYEQYF. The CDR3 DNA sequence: TGTGCCAGCAGTTCCCCAGGGACACAACGCTACGAGCAGTACTTC.

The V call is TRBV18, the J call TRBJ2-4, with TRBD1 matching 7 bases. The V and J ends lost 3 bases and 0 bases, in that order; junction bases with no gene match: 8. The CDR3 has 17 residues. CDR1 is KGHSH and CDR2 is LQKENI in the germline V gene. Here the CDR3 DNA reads TGTGCCAGCTCACCGCCCGGGACAGCTTTAGCCAAAAACATTCAGTACTTC. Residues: CASSPPGTALAKNIQYF.